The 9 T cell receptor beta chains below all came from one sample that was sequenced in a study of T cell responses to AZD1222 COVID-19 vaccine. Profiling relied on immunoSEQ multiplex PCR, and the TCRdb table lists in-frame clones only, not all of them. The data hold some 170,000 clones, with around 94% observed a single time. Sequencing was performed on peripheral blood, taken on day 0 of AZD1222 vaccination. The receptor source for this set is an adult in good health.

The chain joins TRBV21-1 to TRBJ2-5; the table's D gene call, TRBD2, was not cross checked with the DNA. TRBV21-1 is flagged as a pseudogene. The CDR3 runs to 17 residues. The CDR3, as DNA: TGTGCCAGCAGCAAAGCTCGTCGGGAGGGGTTCCAAGAGACCCAGTACTTC. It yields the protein CASSKARREGFQETQYF.

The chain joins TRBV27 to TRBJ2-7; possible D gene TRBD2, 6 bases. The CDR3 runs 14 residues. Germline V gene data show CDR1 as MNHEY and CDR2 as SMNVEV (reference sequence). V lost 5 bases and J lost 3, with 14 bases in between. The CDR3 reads CASSTPGRNYEQYF. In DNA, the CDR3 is TGTGCCAGCAGTACTCCCGGGAGAAACTACGAGCAGTACTTC.

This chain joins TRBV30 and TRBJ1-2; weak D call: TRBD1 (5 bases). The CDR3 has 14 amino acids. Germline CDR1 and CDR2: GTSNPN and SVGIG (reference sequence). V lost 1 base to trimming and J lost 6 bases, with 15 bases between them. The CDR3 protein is CAWSARQGIDGYTF. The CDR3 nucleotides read TGTGCCTGGAGTGCAAGGCAGGGAATCGATGGCTACACCTTC.

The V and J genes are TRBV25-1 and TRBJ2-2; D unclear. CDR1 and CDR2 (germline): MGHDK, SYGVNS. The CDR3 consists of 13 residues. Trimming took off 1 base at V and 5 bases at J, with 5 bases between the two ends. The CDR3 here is CASSESPTGELFF. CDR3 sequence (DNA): TGTGCCAGCAGTGAATCGCCGACCGGGGAGCTGTTTTTT.

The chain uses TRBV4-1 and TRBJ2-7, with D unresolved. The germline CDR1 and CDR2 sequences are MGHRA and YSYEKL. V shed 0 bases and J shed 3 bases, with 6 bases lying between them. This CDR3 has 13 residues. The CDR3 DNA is TGCGCCAGCAGCCAAGATCTGAGCTACGAGCAGTACTTC. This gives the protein CASSQDLSYEQYF.

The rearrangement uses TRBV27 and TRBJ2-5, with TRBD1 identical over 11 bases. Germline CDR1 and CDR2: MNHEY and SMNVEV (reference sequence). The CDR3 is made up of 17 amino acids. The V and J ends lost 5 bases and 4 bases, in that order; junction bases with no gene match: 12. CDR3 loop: CASSPRTGGMGRETQYF. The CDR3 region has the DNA TGTGCCAGCAGTCCTCGGACAGGGGGCATGGGGCGAGAGACCCAGTACTTC.

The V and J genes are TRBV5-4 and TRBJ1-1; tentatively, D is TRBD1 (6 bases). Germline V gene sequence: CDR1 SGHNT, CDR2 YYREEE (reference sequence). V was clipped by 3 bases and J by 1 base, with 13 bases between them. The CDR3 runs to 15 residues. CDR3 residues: CASSSIQGRNTEAFF. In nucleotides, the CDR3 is TGTGCCAGCAGCTCGATACAGGGTAGGAACACTGAAGCTTTCTTT.

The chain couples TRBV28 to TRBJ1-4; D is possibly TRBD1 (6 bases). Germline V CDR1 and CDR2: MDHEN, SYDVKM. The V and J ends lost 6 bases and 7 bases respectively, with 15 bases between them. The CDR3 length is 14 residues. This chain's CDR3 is CASRPGGGGEKLFF. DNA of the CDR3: TGTGCCAGCAGGCCCGGGGGCGGCGGTGAAAAACTGTTTTTT.

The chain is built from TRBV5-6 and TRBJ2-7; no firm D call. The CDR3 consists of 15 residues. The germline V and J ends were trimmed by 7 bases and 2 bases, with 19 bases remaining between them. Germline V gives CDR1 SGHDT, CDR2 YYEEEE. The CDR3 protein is CASLRVNQDPYEQYF. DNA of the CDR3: TGTGCCAGCTTACGAGTAAACCAGGACCCCTACGAGCAGTACTTC.